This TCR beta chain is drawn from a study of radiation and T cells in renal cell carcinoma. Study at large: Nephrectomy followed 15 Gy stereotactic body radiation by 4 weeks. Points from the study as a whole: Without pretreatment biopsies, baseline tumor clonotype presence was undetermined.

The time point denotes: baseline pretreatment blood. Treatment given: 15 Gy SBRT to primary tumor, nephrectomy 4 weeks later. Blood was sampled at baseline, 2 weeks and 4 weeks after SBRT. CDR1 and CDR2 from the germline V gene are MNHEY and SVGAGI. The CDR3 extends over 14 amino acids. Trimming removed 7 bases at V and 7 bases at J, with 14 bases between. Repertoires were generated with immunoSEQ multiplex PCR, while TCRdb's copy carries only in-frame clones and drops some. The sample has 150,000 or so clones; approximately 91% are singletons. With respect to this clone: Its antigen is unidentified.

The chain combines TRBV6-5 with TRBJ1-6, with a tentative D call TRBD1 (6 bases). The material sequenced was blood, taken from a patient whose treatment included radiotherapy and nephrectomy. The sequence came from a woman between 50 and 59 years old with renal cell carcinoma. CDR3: CASTNRAGNSPLHF. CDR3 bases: TGTGCCAGCACCAACAGGGCCGGGAATTCACCCCTCCACTTT.